This is a list of T cell receptor beta chains from one sample in a study of blood T cell repertoires in COVID-19. The data were produced by immunoSEQ multiplex PCR, yet TCRdb's version contains in-frame clones alone and is incomplete. Here the sample spans over 130,000 clones, roughly four fifths being singletons. The sample was peripheral blood. The receptors derive from a woman older than 75 with acute or convalescent COVID-19. The CDR3 runs from the conserved cysteine through the conserved F or W. A D gene is named only where the DNA matches it firmly. Some rows mark clone size as missing; the rest say once, few, many or name a class of expanded clone.

D	length	V	size	J	CDR3	DNA
NA	14	TRBV4-2	few	TRBJ2-3	CASSQDTRTDTQYF	TGTGCCAGCAGCCAAGATACTAGAACAGATACGCAGTATTTT
NA	13	TRBV28	NA	TRBJ1-6	CASSLLQQIPLHF	TGTGCCAGCAGTTTATTACAGCAAATCCCCCTCCACTTT
NA	15	TRBV19	NA	TRBJ2-1	CASSIIRDIYNEQFF	TGTGCCAGTAGTATAATCCGGGACATATACAATGAGCAGTTCTTC
NA	16	TRBV27	NA	TRBJ1-6	CASSPTPHGFFSPLHF	TGTGCCAGCAGTCCGACCCCTCACGGGTTTTTTTCACCCCTCCACTTT
NA	14	TRBV6-5	NA	TRBJ2-1	CASESGNRANEQFF	TGTGCCAGCGAATCAGGGAACAGGGCTAATGAGCAGTTCTTC
NA	16	TRBV4-2	few	TRBJ1-6	CASSQVGGPANSPLHF	TGTGCCAGCAGCCAAGTGGGGGGACCGGCCAATTCACCCCTCCACTTT
TRBD1	17	TRBV5-5	NA	TRBJ1-1	CASSFRPGTGANTEAFF	TGTGCCAGCAGCTTCCGTCCCGGGACAGGGGCGAACACTGAAGCTTTCTTT
NA	16	TRBV7-2	few	TRBJ1-3	CASSFTGLSSGNTIYF	TGTGCCAGCAGCTTTACAGGGCTCAGCTCTGGAAACACCATATATTTT
NA	18	TRBV5-8	NA	TRBJ1-1	CASSSSRGRGRMGTEAFF	TGTGCCAGCAGTAGCTCCCGAGGGAGGGGAAGGATGGGGACTGAAGCTTTCTTT
TRBD2	15	TRBV29-1	NA	TRBJ2-3	CSVVASGGITDTQYF	TGCAGCGTTGTAGCTAGCGGGGGAATCACAGATACGCAGTATTTT
NA	16	TRBV24-1	NA	TRBJ2-2	CATSDPAGRDTGELFF	TGTGCCACCAGTGACCCCGCGGGGCGGGACACCGGGGAGCTGTTTTTT
TRBD1	16	TRBV5-1	NA	TRBJ1-1	CASSLQPGQGAEEAFF	TGCGCCAGCAGCTTGCAACCGGGACAGGGGGCTGAGGAAGCTTTCTTT
TRBD1	16	TRBV10-3	few	TRBJ1-1	CAISGADRGLSAEAFF	TGTGCCATCAGTGGGGCCGACAGGGGCCTCTCGGCTGAAGCTTTCTTT
NA	15	TRBV4-2	NA	TRBJ1-4	CASSQDRLINEKLFF	TGTGCCAGCAGCCAAGACCGGTTGATTAATGAAAAACTGTTTTTT
NA	14	TRBV11-2	NA	TRBJ2-1	CASNPWAGNNEQFF	TGTGCCAGCAACCCCTGGGCAGGGAACAATGAGCAGTTCTTC
NA	18	TRBV28	NA	TRBJ2-1	CASSLSARRGGTNNEQFF	TGTGCCAGCAGTTTATCAGCCCGGAGGGGCGGTACAAACAATGAGCAGTTCTTC
TRBD2	16	TRBV4-1	NA	TRBJ2-2	CASSPDPSGTGGELFF	TGCGCCAGCAGCCCCGACCCTAGCGGGACGGGCGGGGAGCTGTTTTTT
TRBD1	14	TRBV5-1	NA	TRBJ1-1	CASSPGRTGGEAFF	TGCGCCAGCAGCCCGGGCCGGACAGGGGGCGAAGCTTTCTTT
TRBD1	14	TRBV10-3	NA	TRBJ1-5	CAISAGDRAQPQHF	TGTGCCATCAGTGCCGGGGACAGGGCCCAGCCCCAGCATTTT